This T cell receptor (beta chain) was sequenced for a study of blood T cell repertoires in COVID-19. Germline V gives CDR1 MNHNY, CDR2 SVGAGI (reference sequence). V lost 6 bases and J lost 3; bases outside the gene matches: 6. The CDR3 runs 14 residues. Per the study methods: How many nucleated cells were present was estimated from reference gene primer amplification. Some clones are missing from TCRdb's copy, which holds only in-frame ones; the method was immunoSEQ multiplex PCR. V and J calls plus clone size are reproduced from that table; the DNA served to infer D and trimming. Of some 250,000 clones in the sample, 80% to 85% were seen once.

Sequenced: peripheral blood. V and J are TRBV6-6 and TRBJ2-7; 9 bases map to TRBD1. This TCR came from a man aged 55 to 69 with acute or convalescent COVID-19. CDR3 protein: CASRAPGQGYEQYF. Here the CDR3 DNA reads TGTGCCAGCAGGGCACCGGGACAGGGCTACGAGCAGTACTTC.